Following are 32 T cell receptor beta chains from one sample sequenced in a study of CD8 T cells in ankylosing spondylitis. MiXCR, run by TCRdb on the 5' RACE reads, gives a single entry per CDR3 protein. The data show more than 200,000 distinct CDR3 sequences, with 20% to 30% seen just once and more than 0.6% held by the top ten. Source material: blood, either unsorted or a sorted T cell fraction (not recorded which). Receptors originate from a male donor with ankylosing spondylitis or in good health (not recorded which).

This clonotype was seen ten or more times. This chain uses TRBV18 with TRBJ1-1; D remains unclear. The CDR3 length is 14 residues. Trimming took 4 bases from V and 4 from J, leaving 13 bases between them. Per the germline V gene, CDR1 is KGHSH and CDR2 is LQKENI. The CDR3: CASSQDTVITEAFF. The CDR3 bases are TGTGCCAGCTCACAGGATACAGTTATCACTGAAGCTTTCTTT.

The rearrangement joins TRBV29-1 to TRBJ2-2; D call uncertain. The germline V gene encodes CDR1 SQVTM and CDR2 ANQGSEA. Trimming cost V 2 bases and J 7 bases, with 5 bases left between them. This CDR3 contains 11 residues. The CDR3 loop is CSVESHGELFF. CDR3 DNA: TGCAGCGTTGAATCTCACGGGGAGCTGTTTTTT.

The rearrangement links TRBV7-8 to TRBJ2-3; D perhaps matches TRBD1 (6 bases). The CDR3 runs to 15 residues. The germline V gene has CDR1 SGHVS and CDR2 FQNEAQ. The ends were cut back, 4 bases at V and 5 bases at J, with 16 bases in the middle. CDR3 in DNA: TGTGCCAGCAGCTCACAGGGACCGGGCATAGATACGCAGTATTTT. Its protein is CASSSQGPGIDTQYF.

The chain uses TRBV18 and TRBJ2-7; D ambiguous. Germline loops: CDR1 KGHSH, CDR2 LQKENI. This CDR3 comprises 15 residues. The germline V and J ends were trimmed by 6 bases and 7 bases, with 22 bases remaining between them. The DNA for the CDR3 is TGTGCCAGCTCGAGTTTTCCCTCTCCCCCTGGTGAGCAGTACTTC. Protein product: CASSSFPSPPGEQYF. Looking up the rest from reference TRBV18 and TRBJ2-7 gives the full variable domain: NAGVMQNPRHLVRRRGQEARLRCSPMKGHSHVYWYRQLPEEGLKFMVYLQKENIIDESGMPKERFSAEFPKEGPSILRIQQVVRGDSAAYFCASSSFPSPPGEQYFGPGTRLTVT.

The rearrangement joins TRBV29-1 to TRBJ2-7; 9 bases line up with TRBD1. Germline V gene sequence: CDR1 SQVTM, CDR2 ANQGSEA. V was clipped by 4 bases and J by 6 bases; unmatched bases: 7. The length of the CDR3 is 13 residues. Here the CDR3 DNA reads TGCAGCGTTGGGGGACAGGGACTATTCGAGCAGTACTTC. Translating gives CSVGGQGLFEQYF.

This clonotype was seen many times. V and J are TRBV29-1 and TRBJ2-1, with 7 bases that match TRBD1. Trimming took 6 bases from V and 6 from J; bases not matched to a gene: 11. The CDR3 loop spans 14 amino acids. Germline values: CDR1 SQVTM, CDR2 ANQGSEA. The CDR3 region has the DNA TGCAGCGTCGACAACAGGGGAAGAAGCAATGAGCAGTTCTTC. Translation gives CSVDNRGRSNEQFF.

This clonotype has a count of ten or more. This rearrangement joins TRBV10-3 to TRBJ2-3; 8 nucleotides align to TRBD2. Germline CDR1 ENHRY, CDR2 SYGVKD. The CDR3 covers 14 residues. Trimming cost V 8 bases and J 0 bases; bases outside gene matches: 4. This CDR3 reads CAIASGGSTDTQYF. In nucleotides, the CDR3 is TGTGCCATCGCCTCGGGGGGGAGCACAGATACGCAGTATTTT.

This clonotype showed up just a few times. The chain links TRBV7-9 to TRBJ2-5; D possibly corresponds to TRBD1 (6 bases). The CDR3 is 15 amino acids. From germline, CDR1 is SEHNR and CDR2 FQNEAQ (reference sequence). V was shortened by 5 bases and J by 1 base, with 14 bases between the two germline ends. The CDR3 DNA reads as TGTGCCAGCAGCGTACAGGGTATGGGCCAAGAGACCCAGTACTTC. The encoded protein is CASSVQGMGQETQYF.

This clonotype was seen only a few times. This may arise from a read error, as a much more abundant clone is one base away. The chain has TRBV20-1 and TRBJ2-7; D unresolved. Trimming cost V 3 bases and J 0 bases, with 6 bases left between them. CDR1 DFQATT and CDR2 SNEGSKA come from the germline V gene (reference sequence). This CDR3 has 12 residues. The CDR3 spells CSARAPSYEQYF. CDR3 bases: TGCAGTGCTAGGGCCCCCTCCTACGAGCAGTACTTC.

V and J are TRBV7-6 and TRBJ2-7; 7 nucleotides agree with TRBD2. Unmatched junction bases numbered 14, after V lost 5 bases and J lost 10 bases. Per germline, CDR1 SGHVS and CDR2 FNYEAQ. This CDR3 region has 14 residues. CDR3 sequence (DNA): TGTGCCAGCAGCCCCCGTGGGTTGGGGGGGGACCAGTACTTC. The encoded protein is CASSPRGLGGDQYF. Together with reference TRBV7-6 and TRBJ2-7, the CDR3 gives the full variable domain: GAGVSQSPRYKVTKRGQDVALRCDPISGHVSLYWYRQALGQGPEFLTYFNYEAQQDKSGLPNDRFSAERPEGSISTLTIQRTEQRDSAMYRCASSPRGLGGDQYFGPGTRLTVT.

This clonotype was counted at least ten times. The chain has TRBV6-2 or TRBV6-3 and TRBJ2-7, with 7 nucleotides matching TRBD1. The V gene's germline CDR1 is MNHEY and CDR2 SVGEGT. CDR3 length equals 14 residues. Trimming removed 7 bases from V and 0 bases from J; junction bases left unmatched: 6. The CDR3 coding sequence is TGTGCCAGCACCACACACAGGGGCTCCTACGAGCAGTACTTC. It encodes CASTTHRGSYEQYF.

This clonotype was detected ten times or more. V usage is TRBV10-1 and J usage is TRBJ2-5; D remains ambiguous. Trimming pared 3 bases from V and 2 bases from J, leaving 7 bases between. Germline V gene data show CDR1 as WNHNN and CDR2 as SYGVQD (reference sequence). This CDR3 has 13 residues. The chain's CDR3 is CASSETVQETQYF. The CDR3 DNA reads as TGCGCCAGCAGTGAAACAGTTCAAGAGACCCAGTACTTC.

This clonotype was detected many times. The chain employs TRBV5-5 and TRBJ2-1, with D hard to call. The V and J ends lost 4 bases and 1 base respectively, with 15 bases between them. CDR1 is SGHKS and CDR2 is YYEKEE in the germline V gene (reference sequence). The CDR3 has 16 residues. The CDR3 protein is CASSLRLGASYNEQFF. CDR3 in DNA: TGTGCCAGCAGCCTCCGACTCGGAGCATCCTACAATGAGCAGTTCTTC. The complete variable domain, with remaining parts taken from reference TRBV5-5 and TRBJ2-1, reads DAGVTQSPTHLIKTRGQQVTLRCSPISGHKSVSWYQQVLGQGPQFIFQYYEKEERGRGNFPDRFSARQFPNYSSELNVNALLLGDSALYLCASSLRLGASYNEQFFGPGTRLTVL.

This clonotype appeared a few times. CDR3 sequence reads: CASSVDSLTDTQYF. For the CDR3, the DNA is TGTGCCAGCAGTGTAGACAGCCTCACAGATACGCAGTATTTT. The V and J genes are TRBV6-4 and TRBJ2-3, with D possibly being TRBD1 (5 bases). V was shortened by 4 bases and J by 2 bases, with 10 bases between the two germline ends. Germline lookup yields CDR1 MRHNA and CDR2 SNTAGT. The CDR3 length is 14 residues.

At least ten counts were recorded for this clonotype. This chain joins TRBV3-1 and TRBJ2-2; D remains unclear. The CDR3 is 14 amino acids. Germline loops: CDR1 LGHDT, CDR2 YNNKEL (reference sequence). Trimming shortened V by 1 base and J by 4 bases, and 7 bases separated the two germline ends. CDR3 sequence reads: CASSQGTATGELFF. CDR3 coding DNA: TGTGCCAGCAGCCAAGGGACGGCCACCGGGGAGCTGTTTTTT.

This clonotype was picked up many times. V usage is TRBV6-1 and J usage is TRBJ2-1; 7 bases are a match to TRBD1. The trim removed 6 bases at V and 7 bases at J, leaving 12 bases unmatched. The CDR3 has 15 residues. Germline CDR1 and CDR2: MNHNS and SASEGT. CDR3 amino acids: CASRAFDRVGNEQFF. CDR3 coding DNA: TGTGCCAGCAGAGCATTTGACAGGGTGGGAAATGAGCAGTTCTTC.

A few counts support this clonotype. The chain recombines TRBV6-1 with TRBJ1-1, with D unresolved. Germline V gives CDR1 MNHNS, CDR2 SASEGT. The CDR3 is 15 amino acids. The germline V and J ends were trimmed by 6 bases and 5 bases, with 19 bases remaining between them. The CDR3 here is CASSPRWERVTEAFF. The CDR3 nucleotides are TGTGCCAGCAGCCCCCGGTGGGAACGGGTAACTGAAGCTTTCTTT.

This clonotype was recorded at least ten times. The chain carries TRBV20-1 and TRBJ1-2; D not resolved. The CDR3 has 13 amino acids. Trimming pared 0 bases from V and 4 bases from J, leaving 9 bases between. Germline-derived CDR1 and CDR2 are DFQATT and SNEGSKA (reference sequence). DNA of the CDR3: TGCAGTGCTAGAGACAGGAGATCCTATGGCTACACCTTC. Its protein product is CSARDRRSYGYTF.

This clonotype has more than one count but fewer than ten. The V and J genes are TRBV20-1 and TRBJ2-1; D is uncertain. The germline V gene encodes CDR1 DFQATT and CDR2 SNEGSKA (reference sequence). Trimming shortened V by 6 bases and J by 6 bases, and 12 bases separated the two germline ends. The CDR3 length is 12 residues. Here the CDR3 reads CSAPRLLNEQFF. The CDR3 DNA reads TGCAGTGCACCCCGACTGCTCAATGAGCAGTTCTTC.

This clonotype showed up just a few times. V usage is TRBV20-1 and J usage is TRBJ2-4; TRBD2 agrees at 12 bases. J lost 0 bases, V lost 0 bases, and 3 bases had no gene match. CDR1 and CDR2 (germline): DFQATT, SNEGSKA (reference sequence). The CDR3 loop spans 17 amino acids. The CDR3 is CSARETGLAGAKNIQYF. Written as DNA, the CDR3 is TGCAGTGCTAGAGAGACGGGACTAGCGGGAGCCAAAAACATTCAGTACTTC.

This clonotype has at least ten counts. This sequence joins TRBV12-3 or TRBV12-4 and TRBJ2-1, with D perhaps matching TRBD2 (5 bases). V was clipped by 6 bases and J by 2 bases, with 17 bases between them. CDR3 size: 16 residues. DNA for the CDR3: TGTGCCAGCAGCACAACACCGGGAATCGCCTACAATGAGCAGTTCTTC. Translation: CASSTTPGIAYNEQFF.

The gene calls are TRBV14 and TRBJ2-5; D is possibly TRBD2 (7 bases). The CDR3 extends over 15 amino acids. Germline V gives CDR1 SGHDN, CDR2 FVKESK. V dropped 0 bases and J dropped 9 bases, with 17 bases sitting between them. The CDR3 spells CASSQDRGASQAQYF. DNA for the CDR3: TGTGCCAGCAGCCAAGATCGGGGGGCCTCCCAGGCCCAGTACTTC.

The J gene is TRBJ2-1, the V gene TRBV24-1, with TRBD2 identical over 10 bases. CDR1 and CDR2 (germline): KGHDR, SFDVKD. The CDR3 length is 16 residues. Trimming cost V 4 bases and J 5 bases; bases outside gene matches: 7. Written as DNA, the CDR3 is TGTGCCACCAGTGACCCTGGACTAGCGGCACACAATGAGCAGTTCTTC. This gives the protein CATSDPGLAAHNEQFF.

This clonotype was observed once. The rearrangement links TRBV6-1 to TRBJ2-2, with a weak D call TRBD2 (6 bases). CDR1 is MNHNS and CDR2 is SASEGT in the germline V gene. This CDR3 has 15 amino acids. V lost 11 bases to trimming and J lost 0 bases, with 16 bases between them. CDR3 in DNA: TGTGCCTCAACCCCGGGGACTTCGAACACCGGGGAGCTGTTTTTT. It yields the protein CASTPGTSNTGELFF.

V is TRBV20-1 and J is TRBJ2-5; D is possibly TRBD2 (6 bases). The germline V gene has CDR1 DFQATT and CDR2 SNEGSKA (reference sequence). The V end was cut by 0 bases, the J end by 3 bases, with 11 bases between. This CDR3 region has 14 residues. The CDR3 DNA is TGCAGTGCTAGAGATCAACGGGGGAAAGAGACCCAGTACTTC. It translates to CSARDQRGKETQYF.

This clonotype showed up many times. The chain uses TRBV20-1 and TRBJ1-1; TRBD1 agrees at 9 bases. Germline CDR1 and CDR2: DFQATT and SNEGSKA (reference sequence). The CDR3 has 15 residues. The junction had 9 bases not matched to a gene; V was cut back by 3 bases and J by 4 bases. For the CDR3, the DNA is TGCAGTGCTAGTCCCGGGACAGGGCTTGGCACTGAAGCTTTCTTT. Residues: CSASPGTGLGTEAFF.

The rearrangement joins TRBV12-3 or TRBV12-4 to TRBJ2-7; 15 bases map to TRBD2. The CDR3 spans 16 residues. With V trimmed by 1 base and J by 2 bases, 0 bases remained unmatched. CDR3 DNA: TGTGCCAGCAGTTTAGGGACTAGCGGGGGGGCCTACGAGCAGTACTTC. Its protein product is CASSLGTSGGAYEQYF.

This clonotype was seen repeatedly, ten times or more. The V call is TRBV6-1, the J call TRBJ2-2; D is undetermined. Trimming shortened V by 7 bases and J by 7 bases, and 13 bases separated the two germline ends. The germline CDR1 and CDR2 sequences are MNHNS and SASEGT. The CDR3 is made up of 13 amino acids. CDR3 protein: CASKGFAGGELFF. The DNA of the CDR3 is TGTGCCAGCAAAGGATTTGCTGGCGGGGAGCTGTTTTTT.

The table lists this clonotype with many counts. The V gene is TRBV15, the J gene TRBJ2-1; 11 nucleotides agree with TRBD1. The CDR3 spans 16 residues. Germline CDR1 reads LNHNV; CDR2 reads YYDKDF (reference sequence). J was trimmed by 5 bases and V by 2 bases; bases with no gene match: 5. This CDR3 is CATSRRTGGVNNEQFF. Written as DNA, the CDR3 is TGTGCCACCAGCAGAAGGACAGGGGGCGTAAACAATGAGCAGTTCTTC.

In regard to this clonotype: A junction boundary mismatches the germline segment, possibly from a read error. This rearrangement joins TRBV7-9 to TRBJ1-5; D is possibly TRBD1 (6 bases). The CDR3 covers 13 residues. The germline gives CDR1 SEHNR, CDR2 FQNEAQ (reference sequence). The CDR3 sequence: CASSLRTDQTQHF. The CDR3 nucleotides are TGTGCCAGCAGCCTCCGGACAGATCAGACCCAGCATTTT.

This clonotype was counted at least ten times. This CDR3 reads CASSQDPNTGELFF. Written as DNA, the CDR3 is TGCGCCAGCAGCCAAGACCCGAACACCGGGGAGCTGTTTTTT. This sequence joins TRBV4-1 and TRBJ2-2; D call uncertain. The CDR3 covers 14 residues. CDR1 and CDR2 (germline): MGHRA, YSYEKL. Trimming took 0 bases from V and 0 from J, leaving 2 bases between them.

The chain links TRBV2 to TRBJ2-1, with 8 nucleotides matching TRBD2. Trimming at V came to 3 bases and at J to 4 bases, leaving 5 bases not matched to a gene. The germline V gene encodes CDR1 SNHLY and CDR2 FYNNEI. This CDR3 is built from 15 residues. In nucleotides, the CDR3 is TGTGCCAGCAGTGATGCGTTAGCGGGGTACAATGAGCAGTTCTTC. Its protein is CASSDALAGYNEQFF.